Reported below is one T cell receptor (beta chain). This clonotype was found many times. This receptor's antigen is unknown. The record has no base qualities; no much larger clone is one base away. The germline V gene sets CDR1 to SGHAT and CDR2 to FQNNGV. Ends trimmed: V by 5 bases, J by 1 base; bases unmatched to a gene: 4. The CDR3 goes from the cysteine to the phenylalanine over 15 residues. Only the CDR3 part of the read is kept: 45 bases, read in frame from the first base. These data come from a study of T cells in Graves' hyperthyroidism and ophthalmopathy (dated by TCRdb to the late 2010s). General notes on the study: Peripheral blood was collected at initial diagnosis, before any treatment. According to the paper, TCR Vbeta CDR3 sequencing was carried out on 135 peripheral blood samples, which came from under 50 ophthalmopathy, around 74 hyperthyroidism and about 17 progressor patients. The roughly 100 discovery patients were randomly split 7:3 into training and test sets. After blood sampling, hyperthyroidism patients were treated with methimazole at a starting dose of 30 mg daily, and ophthalmopathy patients were treated with high-dose intravenous methylprednisolone. TCR V-J signatures able to tell the groups apart were searched for in a discovery cohort of 100 or so patients, of whom approximately 40 had Graves' ophthalmopathy and roughly 59 had stable Graves' hyperthyroidism. The study also compared thyroid tissue and blood T-cell repertoires from a handful of Graves' hyperthyroidism patients. Whether ophthalmopathy could be predicted prospectively was tested in an independent validation cohort made up of roughly 19 hyperthyroidism patients plus 17 patients who later progressed to ophthalmopathy.

Stable Graves' hyperthyroidism was defined as no progression to ophthalmopathy during 18 months of follow-up. The hyperthyroidism patients were between 18 and 65 years old and newly diagnosed, with a disease duration of less than 2 months. The study excluded patients with uncontrolled infections, other autoimmune diseases, pregnancy or lactation. Diagnoses relied on clinical symptoms, serum thyroxine and TRAb, thyroid ultrasound and orbital computed tomography. PBMCs were separated from 10 ml of fresh peripheral blood using Ficoll-Paque density gradient centrifugation. Total RNA was extracted using Trizol reagent, and RNA quality was assessed on an Agilent 2100 Bioanalyzer. On the study overall, not on this receptor specifically: Sample size was not statistically predetermined, and blinding of investigators to group allocation was not performed. A 13 V-J signature model separated ophthalmopathy from stable hyperthyroidism, with approximately 87% sensitivity and roughly 81% specificity in cross-validation and 80%/75% in testing. Blood samples also contained most of the expanded thyroid clonotypes (frequency above 0.001), which suggests that blood repertoires may reflect thyroid immune responses. In validation, the model predicted progression to ophthalmopathy a median of roughly 6.5 months before onset, with about 71% sensitivity and about 72% specificity.

The TCR beta CDR3 regions were amplified from the RNA transcripts. For the first round of RT-PCR on the TCR CDR3, the HTBI primer set was used together with the Qiagen OneStep RT-PCR kit. Libraries were constructed in a second round of multiplex PCR, after which size selection and purification were carried out. The libraries were sequenced on an Illumina HiSeq2000 using paired-end 100 bp reads. The study's processing was this. SOAPnuke was used to process the raw data, throwing out any read that contained adapters or uncalled bases, had a mean Phred below 15, or lacked an exact constant-primer or identifier match. COPE v1.2.5 was used to merge high-quality paired reads, and clonotypes were defined as unique nucleotide sequences. MiTCR v1.1 was used to align clonotypes to the IMGT TRBV, TRBD and TRBJ reference segments. The analysis was restricted to V-J combinations with a frequency above 0.0001, which together covered just over 98% of the repertoires. A TCS score was defined as the ratio of F50 (clonal expansion) to E x V (chaos), with BLOSUM62-based TCRdist applied between CDR3 peptides within each V-J. Welch's t-statistics and random forest reduced around 520 V-J features to under 15, which were used in a naive Bayes classifier (R e1071). TCRdb itself trimmed the public reads at Q25 with fastp, ran MiXCR and retained productive beta chains. Every entry covers one CDR3 protein and lists the most common genes and DNA from its rows. The V and J calls, along with clone size, are taken from TCRdb and not from the paper's own processing. Recorded for this sample are around 420,000 distinct CDR3 sequences; more than 15% of them occurred a single time. Roughly 13% of the sample comes from the top ten.

The clonotype was recovered from a woman aged 18-29 years with Graves' hyperthyroidism. Sequencing was done on a sample of blood. The chain is assembled from TRBV11-2 and TRBJ2-3; 9 central bases correspond to TRBD2. CDR3 sequence: CASSRRTSGTDTQYF. The DNA sequence is given as TGTGCCAGCAGCAGGAGGACTAGCGGCACAGATACGCAGTATTTT.